One sample yielded the 28 T cell receptor beta chains listed below, sequenced in a study of T cell repertoires in cytomegalovirus infection. TCRdb independently ran MiXCR on the reads; one entry per CDR3 protein. The data hold a few hundred thousand distinct CDR3 sequences, with over 20% observed a single time. Sample: CD8+ T cells from PBMCs. These receptor sequences come from a human donor in good health (CMV status not recorded). Some clones in this sample may be carry-over from other donors' samples.

This clonotype was observed a few times. The chain has TRBV9 and TRBJ1-1; no definite D call. Germline-derived CDR1 and CDR2 are SGDLS and YYNGEE. V was cut by 3 bases and J by 1 base, with 4 bases left in between. The CDR3 is 12 amino acids. CDR3 DNA: TGTGCCAGCAGCGGAGCGAACACTGAAGCTTTCTTT. It is translated as CASSGANTEAFF.

This clonotype has more than one count but fewer than ten. The DNA of the CDR3 is TGCAGTGCTAGAGCCGCCGAAGAGACCCAGTACTTC. It translates to CSARAAEETQYF. This chain uses TRBV20-1 with TRBJ2-5; no reliable D call. Germline V lookup: CDR1 DFQATT, CDR2 SNEGSKA (reference sequence). CDR3 size: 12 residues. Between the trimmed V and J ends, which lost 1 base and 3 bases, there was a span of 6 bases.

The sample holds a few counts of this clonotype. The chain combines TRBV7-2 with TRBJ2-1, with 8 bases lining up with TRBD2. This CDR3 has 13 amino acids. V lost 7 bases, J lost 9 bases, and 8 bases stayed unmatched. Germline lookup yields CDR1 SGHTA and CDR2 FQGNSA. The CDR3: CASTRTSSGEQFF. CDR3 bases: TGTGCCAGCACCCGGACTAGCTCTGGTGAGCAGTTCTTC.

This clonotype occurred a few times. The chain carries TRBV7-6 and TRBJ2-2; D perhaps matches TRBD2 (5 bases). Trimming shortened V by 0 bases and J by 6 bases, and 11 bases separated the two germline ends. Germline values: CDR1 SGHVS, CDR2 FNYEAQ. The CDR3 totals 15 residues. The CDR3 nucleotides read TGTGCCAGCAGCTTAGCCGGAGGAATGCCCGGGGAGCTGTTTTTT. Amino acids: CASSLAGGMPGELFF. Drawing the rest from reference TRBV7-6 and TRBJ2-2, the complete variable domain is GAGVSQSPRYKVTKRGQDVALRCDPISGHVSLYWYRQALGQGPEFLTYFNYEAQQDKSGLPNDRFSAERPEGSISTLTIQRTEQRDSAMYRCASSLAGGMPGELFFGEGSRLTVL.

The chain employs TRBV6-6 and TRBJ2-2; no firm D call. The germline V and J ends were trimmed by 5 bases and 0 bases, with 13 bases remaining between them. Germline V gene lookup returns CDR1 MNHNY and CDR2 SVGAGI (reference sequence). The CDR3 runs to 16 residues. The DNA for the CDR3 is TGTGCCAGCAGTCCCTATGGGGTTACGAACACCGGGGAGCTGTTTTTT. This encodes CASSPYGVTNTGELFF.

This clonotype was observed many times. This chain connects TRBV27 to TRBJ1-6, with D possibly TRBD1 on 5 matching bases. CDR1 is MNHEY and CDR2 is SMNVEV in the germline V gene (reference sequence). The CDR3 consists of 12 residues. V lost 6 bases and J lost 10, with 10 bases in between. CDR3 amino acids: CASSLRGSPLHF. CDR3 sequence (DNA): TGTGCCAGCAGCTTAAGGGGATCACCCCTCCACTTT.

V and J are TRBV6-6 and TRBJ2-1, with a weak D call TRBD2 (5 bases). V was trimmed by 5 bases and J by 4 bases, leaving 9 bases between them. There are 13 residues in the CDR3. Germline V gene data show CDR1 as MNHNY and CDR2 as SVGAGI (reference sequence). DNA of the CDR3: TGTGCCAGCAGTACGGAGGTGTACAATGAGCAGTTCTTC. Translating gives CASSTEVYNEQFF.

In this sample, this clonotype turned up many times. The chain links TRBV3-1 to TRBJ2-1; no clear D. Trimming left V 0 bases short and J 15 bases short, with 12 bases between. The CDR3 loop spans 12 amino acids. Germline V gene sequence: CDR1 LGHDT, CDR2 YNNKEL (reference sequence). This chain's CDR3 is CASSQDERVLFF. The DNA of the CDR3 is TGTGCCAGCAGCCAAGATGAGCGCGTCTTGTTCTTC.

With respect to this clonotype: One junction end disagrees with the germline gene, perhaps due to a read error. This chain links TRBV4-1 with TRBJ1-1; D perhaps matches TRBD1 (6 bases). This CDR3 comprises 14 residues. Per germline, CDR1 MGHRA and CDR2 YSYEKL. The CDR3 loop is CASSQGREGTEAFF. In DNA form, the CDR3 reads TGTGCCAGCAGCCAGGGGCGGGAAGGCACTGAAGCTTTCTTT.

The chain joins TRBV2 to TRBJ1-3; D unresolved. Germline CDR1 reads SNHLY; CDR2 reads FYNNEI. The CDR3 contains 12 residues. Trimming cost V 7 bases and J 4 bases, with 8 bases left between them. This CDR3 reads CASIFEGNTIYF. The CDR3 nucleotides are TGTGCCAGCATTTTTGAAGGAAACACCATATATTTT.

This clonotype was seen repeatedly, ten times or more. The chain links TRBV15 to TRBJ2-1; possible D gene TRBD1, 5 bases. Trimming took 0 bases from V and 10 from J, leaving 10 bases between them. Germline V gives CDR1 LNHNV, CDR2 YYDKDF (reference sequence). The CDR3 is 13 residues long. The CDR3 loop is CATSREKGHEQFF. CDR3 DNA sequence: TGTGCCACCAGCAGAGAGAAGGGGCACGAGCAGTTCTTC.

This rearrangement joins TRBV20-1 to TRBJ2-3; D not certain. CDR3 length: 15 residues. Trimming took 6 bases from V and 4 from J, leaving 20 bases between them. CDR1 is DFQATT and CDR2 is SNEGSKA in the germline V gene (reference sequence). The CDR3 coding sequence is TGCAGTGCCATTGGGGTACTAAAACACGCAGATACGCAGTATTTT. This codes for CSAIGVLKHADTQYF.

On this clonotype itself: One end of the junction fails to match germline, which may point to a read error. The chain has TRBV28 and TRBJ1-5; D unresolved. The germline CDR1 and CDR2 sequences are MDHEN and SYDVKM. The CDR3 sequence is 14 residues long. CDR3 sequence reads: CANSFRYINQPQHF. CDR3 nucleotide sequence: TGTGCCAACAGTTTTCGGTACATAAATCAGCCCCAGCATTTT.

This clonotype occurred a few times. The V call is TRBV19, the J call TRBJ1-1, with D possibly matching TRBD1 (5 bases). Trimming removed 1 base from V and 6 bases from J, with 9 bases in between. The CDR3 runs 13 residues. Germline lookup yields CDR1 LNHDA and CDR2 SQIVND (reference sequence). The CDR3 protein is CASSIGGTSEAFF. CDR3 nucleotide sequence: TGTGCCAGTAGTATAGGCGGGACTTCTGAAGCTTTCTTT.

The genes are TRBV28 and TRBJ2-7; a possible D gene is TRBD2 (7 bases). Germline V gene sequence: CDR1 MDHEN, CDR2 SYDVKM. V was cut by 5 bases and J by 4 bases, with 18 bases left in between. The CDR3 has 15 residues. CDR3 DNA: TGTGCCAGCAGTAATCTGGGGGGGCTGGGTTACGAGCAGTACTTC. Protein sequence: CASSNLGGLGYEQYF.

This clonotype turned up a few times. The V gene is TRBV7-9, the J gene TRBJ2-3, with TRBD2 identical over 13 bases. The V segment lost 6 bases and the J segment 7 bases; nucleotides outside the gene matches: 10. Per germline, CDR1 SEHNR and CDR2 FQNEAQ (reference sequence). The CDR3 runs to 16 residues. Here the CDR3 reads CASRLRLAGGPYTQYF. The CDR3 DNA reads TGTGCCAGCAGACTCCGACTAGCGGGGGGCCCATATACGCAGTATTTT.

This clonotype has a count of ten or more. The rearrangement links TRBV7-3 to TRBJ2-1; a possible D gene is TRBD2 (6 bases). The CDR3 covers 15 residues. Between the trimmed V and J ends, which lost 6 bases and 0 bases, there was a span of 12 bases. The germline gives CDR1 SGHTA, CDR2 FQGTGA. The DNA for the CDR3 is TGTGCCAGCAGTTGGGACTCCAGCTCCTACAATGAGCAGTTCTTC. Protein sequence: CASSWDSSSYNEQFF.

The chain couples TRBV7-3 to TRBJ2-3; D remains ambiguous. Per the germline V gene, CDR1 is SGHTA and CDR2 is FQGTGA. The V gene lost 5 bases and the J gene lost 2 bases, with 8 bases spanning the gap. This CDR3 comprises 13 residues. The CDR3 DNA reads as TGTGCCAGCAGCCTCAAGACCACAGATACGCAGTATTTT. Residues: CASSLKTTDTQYF.

V gene TRBV4-3 combines with J gene TRBJ2-7; a weak D match, TRBD2 (5 bases). This CDR3 region has 18 residues. CDR1 is LGHNA and CDR2 is YSLEER in the germline V gene. The V and J ends lost 0 bases and 0 bases respectively, with 18 bases between them. The CDR3 DNA is TGCGCCAGCAGCCAAGATCACATCGCGGGCGGAAGCTCCTACGAGCAGTACTTC. Translation gives CASSQDHIAGGSSYEQYF.

This clonotype was seen ten or more times. The rearrangement uses TRBV12-3 or TRBV12-4 and TRBJ1-5, with TRBD1 matching over 9 bases. Trimming took 10 bases from V and 5 from J; bases not matched to a gene: 12. The CDR3 runs to 15 residues. The CDR3 protein is CATALTGGRHQPQHF. CDR3 DNA: TGTGCCACCGCCCTCACAGGGGGCCGGCATCAGCCCCAGCATTTT.

The sample holds a few counts of this clonotype. The rearrangement joins TRBV12-3 or TRBV12-4 to TRBJ2-5, with D unclear. The CDR3 consists of 14 residues. Trimming cost V 3 bases and J 4 bases, with 12 bases left between them. This CDR3 reads CASSFGPSRETQYF. In DNA, the CDR3 is TGTGCCAGCAGTTTTGGTCCCTCGAGAGAGACCCAGTACTTC.

Only a few counts were recorded for this clonotype. The V call is TRBV5-6, the J call TRBJ2-3; D gene unclear. CDR3 length: 14 residues. Germline V gives CDR1 SGHDT, CDR2 YYEEEE. Trimming shortened V by 4 bases and J by 0 bases, and 9 bases separated the two germline ends. The CDR3 DNA is TGTGCCAGCAGCCTCCAGCCGAGCACAGATACGCAGTATTTT. The encoded protein is CASSLQPSTDTQYF.

This clonotype was seen more than once but under ten times. The rearrangement uses TRBV19 and TRBJ2-3, with D perhaps matching TRBD1 (5 bases). This CDR3 comprises 15 residues. Germline V gene sequence: CDR1 LNHDA, CDR2 SQIVND (reference sequence). V lost 3 bases and J lost 1, with 11 bases in between. CDR3 sequence: CASSIWGVGTDTQYF. CDR3 in DNA: TGTGCCAGTAGTATTTGGGGCGTGGGCACAGATACGCAGTATTTT.

The CDR3 sequence is CAWSAPGGWQPQHF. CDR3 sequence (DNA): TGTGCCTGGAGTGCCCCAGGGGGGTGGCAGCCCCAGCATTTT. The V and J genes are TRBV30 and TRBJ1-5; 7 bases fit TRBD1. The CDR3 covers 14 residues. The germline gives CDR1 GTSNPN, CDR2 SVGIG (reference sequence). The J segment lost 7 bases and the V segment lost 1 base, leaving 7 bases of the junction unmatched.

This sequence joins TRBV7-9 and TRBJ2-7; 7 bases agree with TRBD1. The CDR3 has 13 residues. The V gene's germline CDR1 is SEHNR and CDR2 FQNEAQ (reference sequence). Trimming removed 5 bases from V and 3 bases from J; junction bases left unmatched: 4. In DNA, the CDR3 is TGTGCCAGCAGCGGCAGGACAGGCTACGAGCAGTACTTC. Protein sequence: CASSGRTGYEQYF.

The table lists this clonotype with a few counts. This chain uses TRBV6-2 or TRBV6-3 with TRBJ2-4; 14 nucleotides match TRBD2. The germline gives CDR1 MNHEY, CDR2 SVGEGT. The length of the CDR3 is 19 residues. Losses at the gene ends were 6 bases for V and 2 bases for J; bases not matched to a gene: 12. Here the CDR3 DNA reads TGTGCCAGCAGACCCCTTAAGACTAGCGGGGGGGCAACCAAAAACATTCAGTACTTC. Translating gives CASRPLKTSGGATKNIQYF.

DNA of the CDR3: TGTGCCAGCAGTGAGACGGGCAGCTCCTACAATGAGCAGTTCTTC. Translation gives CASSETGSSYNEQFF. V usage is TRBV25-1 and J usage is TRBJ2-1; D is ambiguous. The germline V gene encodes CDR1 MGHDK and CDR2 SYGVNS. The CDR3 is 15 residues long. Deletions cut 3 bases from V and 0 bases from J, with 9 bases between. The whole variable domain, remainder taken from reference TRBV25-1 and TRBJ2-1, is EADIYQTPRYLVIGTGKKITLECSQTMGHDKMYWYQQDPGMELHLIHYSYGVNSTEKGDLSSESTVSRIRTEHFPLTLESARPSHTSQYLCASSETGSSYNEQFFGPGTRLTVL.

The V gene is TRBV20-1, the J gene TRBJ1-5; TRBD1 matches at 7 bases. This CDR3 spans 14 amino acids. Losses at the gene ends were 1 base for V and 3 bases for J; bases not matched to a gene: 3. Germline V gives CDR1 DFQATT, CDR2 SNEGSKA (reference sequence). The CDR3 loop is CSARAGGANQPQHF. In DNA, the CDR3 is TGCAGTGCTAGAGCAGGGGGGGCCAATCAGCCCCAGCATTTT.